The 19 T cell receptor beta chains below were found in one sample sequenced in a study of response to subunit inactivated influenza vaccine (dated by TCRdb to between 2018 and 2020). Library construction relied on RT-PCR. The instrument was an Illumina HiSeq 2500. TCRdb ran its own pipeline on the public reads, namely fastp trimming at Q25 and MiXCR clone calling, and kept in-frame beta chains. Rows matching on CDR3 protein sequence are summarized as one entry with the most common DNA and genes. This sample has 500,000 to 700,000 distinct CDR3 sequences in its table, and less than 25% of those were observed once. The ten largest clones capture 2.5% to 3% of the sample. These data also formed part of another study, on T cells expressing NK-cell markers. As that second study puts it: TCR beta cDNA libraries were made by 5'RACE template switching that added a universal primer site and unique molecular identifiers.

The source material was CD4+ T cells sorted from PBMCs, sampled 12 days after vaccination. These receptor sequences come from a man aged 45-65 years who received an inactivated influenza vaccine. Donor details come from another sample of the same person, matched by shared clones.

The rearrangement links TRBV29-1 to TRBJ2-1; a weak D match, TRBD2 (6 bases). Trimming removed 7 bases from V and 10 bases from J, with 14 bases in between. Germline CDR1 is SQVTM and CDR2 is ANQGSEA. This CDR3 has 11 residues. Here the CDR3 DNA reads TGCAGCGCCCACACCCGGGGGGAGCAGTTCTTC. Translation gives CSAHTRGEQFF.

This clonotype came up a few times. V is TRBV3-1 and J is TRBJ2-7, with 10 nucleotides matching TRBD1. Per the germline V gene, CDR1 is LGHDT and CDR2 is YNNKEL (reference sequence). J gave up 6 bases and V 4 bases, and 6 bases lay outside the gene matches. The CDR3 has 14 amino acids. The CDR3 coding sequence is TGTGCCAGCAGCCGCGGGACAGGGGCGTTCGAGCAGTACTTC. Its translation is CASSRGTGAFEQYF.

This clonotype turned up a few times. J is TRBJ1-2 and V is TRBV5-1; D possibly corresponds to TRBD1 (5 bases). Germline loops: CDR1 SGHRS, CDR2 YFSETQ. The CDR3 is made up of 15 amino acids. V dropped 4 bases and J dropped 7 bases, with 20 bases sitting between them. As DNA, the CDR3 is TGCGCCAGCAGCGAACGCGCCGGGCAGGGATCTGGCTACACCTTC. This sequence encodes CASSERAGQGSGYTF.

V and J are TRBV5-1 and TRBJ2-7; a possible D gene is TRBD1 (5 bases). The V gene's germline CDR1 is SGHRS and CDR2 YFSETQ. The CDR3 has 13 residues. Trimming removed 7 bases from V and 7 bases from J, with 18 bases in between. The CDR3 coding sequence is TGCGCCAGCGGAAACCCTGGGGCTACGGAGCAGTACTTC. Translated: CASGNPGATEQYF.

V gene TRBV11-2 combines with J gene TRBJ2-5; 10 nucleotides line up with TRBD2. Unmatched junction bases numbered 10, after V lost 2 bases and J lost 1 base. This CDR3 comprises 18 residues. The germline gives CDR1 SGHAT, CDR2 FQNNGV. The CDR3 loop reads CASSLFPSGSSVQETQYF. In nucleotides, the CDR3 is TGTGCCAGCAGCTTATTTCCTAGCGGGAGTTCGGTCCAAGAGACCCAGTACTTC.

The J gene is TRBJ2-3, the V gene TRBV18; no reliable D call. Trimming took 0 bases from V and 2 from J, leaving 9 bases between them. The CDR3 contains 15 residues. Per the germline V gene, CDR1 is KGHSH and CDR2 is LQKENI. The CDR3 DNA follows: TGTGCCAGCTCACCACCTTGGGCCCACACAGATACGCAGTATTTT. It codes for CASSPPWAHTDTQYF.

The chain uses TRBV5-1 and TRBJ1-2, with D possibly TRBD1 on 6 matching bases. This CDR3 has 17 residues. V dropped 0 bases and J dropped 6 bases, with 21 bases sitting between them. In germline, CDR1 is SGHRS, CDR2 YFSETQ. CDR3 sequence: CASSLAPNRVGANGYTF. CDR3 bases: TGCGCCAGCAGCTTGGCCCCGAACAGGGTCGGGGCTAATGGCTACACCTTC.

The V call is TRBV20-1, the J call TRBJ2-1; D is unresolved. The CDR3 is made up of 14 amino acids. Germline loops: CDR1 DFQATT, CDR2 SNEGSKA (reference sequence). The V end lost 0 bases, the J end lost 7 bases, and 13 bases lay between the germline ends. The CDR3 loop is CSARDPRFLNEQFF. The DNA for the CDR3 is TGCAGTGCTAGAGATCCTCGGTTTCTAAATGAGCAGTTCTTC.

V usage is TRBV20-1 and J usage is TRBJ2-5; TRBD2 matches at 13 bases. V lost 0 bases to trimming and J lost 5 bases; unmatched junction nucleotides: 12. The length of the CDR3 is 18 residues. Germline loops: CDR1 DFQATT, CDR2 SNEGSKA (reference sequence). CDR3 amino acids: CSARDIGLAGEKVETQYF. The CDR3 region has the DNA TGCAGTGCTAGAGATATAGGACTAGCGGGAGAGAAGGTGGAGACCCAGTACTTC.

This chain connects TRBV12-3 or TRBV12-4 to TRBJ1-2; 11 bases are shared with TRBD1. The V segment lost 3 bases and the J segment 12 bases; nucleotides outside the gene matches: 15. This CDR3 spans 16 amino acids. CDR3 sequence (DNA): TGTGCCAGCAGTTTCGGGGACAGGGGGTGGAGAAGGGGCGACACCTTC. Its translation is CASSFGDRGWRRGDTF.

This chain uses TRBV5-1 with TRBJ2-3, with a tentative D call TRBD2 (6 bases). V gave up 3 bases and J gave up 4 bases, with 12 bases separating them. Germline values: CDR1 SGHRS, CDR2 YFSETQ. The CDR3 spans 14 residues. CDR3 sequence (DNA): TGCGCCAGCAGCTCAATAGCGGAGGCAGATACGCAGTATTTT. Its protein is CASSSIAEADTQYF.

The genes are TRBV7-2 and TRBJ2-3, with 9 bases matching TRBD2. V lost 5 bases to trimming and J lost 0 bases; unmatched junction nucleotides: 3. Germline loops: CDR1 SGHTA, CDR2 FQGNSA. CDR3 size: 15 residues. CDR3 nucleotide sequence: TGTGCCAGCAGCGCAGCGGGGGGTAGCACAGATACGCAGTATTTT. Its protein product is CASSAAGGSTDTQYF.

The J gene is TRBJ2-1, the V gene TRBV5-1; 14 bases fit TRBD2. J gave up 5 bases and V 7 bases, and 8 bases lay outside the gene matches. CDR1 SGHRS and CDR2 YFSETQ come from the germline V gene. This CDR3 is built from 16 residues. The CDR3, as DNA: TGCGCCAGCTCCCAGGTGGGACTAGCGGGGGACAATGAGCAGTTCTTC. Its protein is CASSQVGLAGDNEQFF.

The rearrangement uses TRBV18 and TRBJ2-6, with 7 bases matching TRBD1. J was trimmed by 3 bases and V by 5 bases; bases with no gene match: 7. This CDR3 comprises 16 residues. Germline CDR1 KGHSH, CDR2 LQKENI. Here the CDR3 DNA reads TGTGCCAGCTCAAAACAGGGGCTTATTGGGGCCAACGTCCTGACTTTC. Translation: CASSKQGLIGANVLTF.

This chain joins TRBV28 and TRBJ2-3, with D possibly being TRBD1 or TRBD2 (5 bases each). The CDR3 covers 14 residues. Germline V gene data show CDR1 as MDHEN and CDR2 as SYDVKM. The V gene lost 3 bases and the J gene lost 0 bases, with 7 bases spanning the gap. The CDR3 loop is CASSFRESTDTQYF. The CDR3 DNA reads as TGTGCCAGCAGTTTCAGGGAGAGCACAGATACGCAGTATTTT.

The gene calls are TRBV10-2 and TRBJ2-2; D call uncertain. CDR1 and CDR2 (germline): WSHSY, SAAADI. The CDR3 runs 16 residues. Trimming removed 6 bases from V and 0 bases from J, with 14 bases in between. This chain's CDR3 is CASSNLGQANTGELFF. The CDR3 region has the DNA TGCGCCAGCAGCAATTTAGGGCAGGCGAACACCGGGGAGCTGTTTTTT.

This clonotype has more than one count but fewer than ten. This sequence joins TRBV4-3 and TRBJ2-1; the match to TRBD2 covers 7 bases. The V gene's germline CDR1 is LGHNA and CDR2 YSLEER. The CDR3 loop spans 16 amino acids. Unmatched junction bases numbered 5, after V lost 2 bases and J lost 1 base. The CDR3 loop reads CASSQSERGSYNEQFF. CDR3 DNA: TGCGCCAGCAGCCAATCGGAGCGGGGTTCCTACAATGAGCAGTTCTTC.

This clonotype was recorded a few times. The CDR3: CASTKRAGGYNEQFF. The CDR3 DNA follows: TGTGCCAGCACTAAGCGGGCGGGAGGTTACAATGAGCAGTTCTTC. This chain joins TRBV6-1 and TRBJ2-1, with 8 bases that match TRBD2. V shed 7 bases and J 4 bases; nucleotides not matched to a gene: 9. Germline-derived CDR1 and CDR2 are MNHNS and SASEGT. This CDR3 is built from 15 residues.

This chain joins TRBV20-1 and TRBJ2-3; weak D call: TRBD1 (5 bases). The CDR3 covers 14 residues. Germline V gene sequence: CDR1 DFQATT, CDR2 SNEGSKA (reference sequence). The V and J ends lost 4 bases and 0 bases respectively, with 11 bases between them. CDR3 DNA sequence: TGCAGTGCTATAGGGGTGAGGAGCACAGATACGCAGTATTTT. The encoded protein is CSAIGVRSTDTQYF.